This T cell receptor (beta chain) was identified in a study of T cell repertoires in cytomegalovirus infection. Study-wide background: Both CMV infection and a matching HLA type were indicated by public TCR beta signatures. Broader study findings: Summed public TCR beta family frequency identified CMV carriers bearing the relevant HLA. Across the ex vivo response, the dominant clonotypes were HLA-C-restricted CMV-specific TCR beta clonotypes.

Via MiXCR, TCRdb re-called the reads, giving one row per CDR3 protein. The sample carries 160,000 or so distinct CDR3 sequences, more than 15% recorded once. About this clonotype itself: The antigen is undetermined.

This CDR3 is built from 13 residues. Trimming removed 7 bases at V and 3 bases at J, with 12 bases between. CDR1 LGHNT and CDR2 FRNRAP come from the germline V gene. The V gene is TRBV12-5, the J gene TRBJ1-1; D gene unclear. This clonotype was sampled from a human donor in good health (CMV status not recorded). Some clones in this sample may be carry-over from other donors' samples. The source material was CD8+ T cells from PBMCs. The CDR3 DNA is TGTGCTAGTGCGCTGCAGTTATACACTGAAGCTTTCTTT. This codes for CASALQLYTEAFF.